The rows below give T cell receptor beta chains drawn from one sample of a study of Graves' ophthalmopathy and Graves' hyperthyroidism. One entry per CDR3 protein results from TCRdb running MiXCR on the multiplex PCR reads. The profile shows approximately 1.2 million distinct CDR3 sequences, roughly 35% of them singletons. Sequencing was carried out using peripheral blood or thyroid tissue (not recorded which). The source is an adult man with Graves' hyperthyroidism. Each CDR3 is given with its conserved first and last residue. A D gene is named only where the DNA matches it firmly. Size tells how often a clone was seen (once, few, many) or the class of an expanded clone, and some rows leave it out.

TRBJ2-7,NA,TRBV5-1,NA,CASSSLDREGVEQYF,TGCGCCAGCAGCTCACTCGACAGGGAGGGCGTCGAGCAGTACTTC
TRBJ2-2,many,TRBV7-9,NA,CASHRENTGELFF,TGTGCCAGCCACAGGGAGAACACCGGGGAGCTGTTTTTT
TRBJ1-1,many,TRBV7-9,NA,CASSDSSPVAFF,TGTGCCAGCAGCGATAGCAGCCCCGTAGCTTTCTTT
TRBJ1-2,many,TRBV29-1,TRBD1,CSVETGQDYGYTF,TGCAGCGTCGAAACGGGACAGGACTATGGCTACACCTTC
TRBJ1-2,many,TRBV7-9,NA,CASSLFSLGSSYGYTF,TGTGCCAGCAGCTTATTCTCATTGGGGTCTTCGTATGGCTACACCTTC
TRBJ1-6,NA,TRBV12-3/TRBV12-4,NA,CASSSGTATDSPLHF,TGTGCCAGCAGTTCAGGCACAGCCACGGATTCACCCCTCCACTTT
TRBJ2-5,NA,TRBV7-9,NA,CASSSPGEAQYF,TGTGCCAGCAGCTCCCCCGGCGAGGCCCAGTACTTC
TRBJ1-5,many,TRBV19,TRBD1,CASRRTGVGNQPQHF,TGTGCCAGTAGAAGGACAGGGGTAGGCAATCAGCCCCAGCATTTT
TRBJ1-1,NA,TRBV24-1,NA,CATSPAGIKNTEAFF,TGTGCCACCAGTCCCGCCGGGATAAAGAACACTGAAGCTTTCTTT
TRBJ2-7,few,TRBV6-5,NA,CASGQGSDYEQYF,TGTGCCAGCGGGCAGGGGTCTGACTACGAGCAGTACTTC
TRBJ1-1,many,TRBV9,NA,CASSLSAGKDTEAFF,TGTGCCAGCAGCCTGAGCGCCGGGAAGGACACTGAAGCTTTCTTT
TRBJ2-2,many,TRBV7-2,NA,CASSKGGAANTGELFF,TGTGCCAGCAGCAAGGGGGGGGCAGCGAACACCGGGGAGCTGTTTTTT
TRBJ1-1,NA,TRBV29-1,TRBD1,CSVIQGAEWIEAFF,TGCAGCGTGATACAGGGGGCTGAATGGATTGAAGCTTTCTTT
TRBJ2-2,many,TRBV2,NA,CASRALASTGELFF,TGTGCCAGCAGAGCACTAGCTTCAACCGGGGAGCTGTTTTTT
TRBJ1-6,many,TRBV20-1,NA,CSARGDYNSPLHF,TGCAGTGCTAGGGGGGACTATAATTCACCCCTCCACTTT
TRBJ1-2,many,TRBV20-1,NA,CSAFDLGRDTSYTF,TGCAGTGCTTTCGACCTAGGGAGGGACACTAGCTACACCTTC
TRBJ2-5,NA,TRBV6-1,NA,CASSPQGIGETQYF,TGTGCCAGCAGTCCGCAGGGAATTGGAGAGACCCAGTACTTC
TRBJ2-7,NA,TRBV20-1,TRBD2,CSARDTLGFGLAPACEQYF,TGCAGTGCTAGAGATACTTTGGGTTTTGGACTAGCGCCAGCCTGCGAGCAGTACTTC
TRBJ2-5,few,TRBV5-1,NA,CASSLQMETQYF,TGCGCCAGCAGCTTACAAATGGAGACCCAGTACTTC
TRBJ1-3,many,TRBV29-1,TRBD1,CSVAGGSSGNTIYF,TGCAGCGTTGCAGGGGGCTCCTCTGGAAACACCATATATTTT
TRBJ1-6,NA,TRBV18,NA,CASSPSRGDNSPLHF,TGTGCCAGCTCACCCTCAAGGGGTGATAATTCACCCCTCCACTTT
TRBJ1-4,few,TRBV5-1,TRBD1,CASSFFLQRQGAHNEKLFF,TGCGCCAGCAGCTTCTTCCTACAACGACAGGGGGCTCATAATGAAAAACTGTTTTTT